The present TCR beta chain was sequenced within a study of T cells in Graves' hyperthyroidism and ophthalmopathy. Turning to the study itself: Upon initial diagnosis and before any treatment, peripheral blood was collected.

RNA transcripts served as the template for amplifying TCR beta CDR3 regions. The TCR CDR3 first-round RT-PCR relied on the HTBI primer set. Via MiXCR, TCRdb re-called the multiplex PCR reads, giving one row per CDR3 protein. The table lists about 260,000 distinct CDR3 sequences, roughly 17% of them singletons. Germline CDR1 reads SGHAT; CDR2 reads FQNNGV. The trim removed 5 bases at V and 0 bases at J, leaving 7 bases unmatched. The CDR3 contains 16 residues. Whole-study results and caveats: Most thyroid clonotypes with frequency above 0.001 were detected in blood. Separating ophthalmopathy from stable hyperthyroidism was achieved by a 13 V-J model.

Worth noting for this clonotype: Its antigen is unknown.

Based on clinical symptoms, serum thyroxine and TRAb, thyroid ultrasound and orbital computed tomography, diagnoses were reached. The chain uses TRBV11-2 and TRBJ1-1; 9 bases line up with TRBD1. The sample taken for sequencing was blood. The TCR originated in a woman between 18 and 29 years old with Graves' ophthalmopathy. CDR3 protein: CASSPRTGALNTEAFF. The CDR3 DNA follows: TGTGCCAGCAGCCCCCGGACAGGGGCGTTGAACACTGAAGCTTTCTTT.